The present entry profiles one T cell receptor beta chain with its context. There are 16 residues in the CDR3. V lost 3 bases to trimming and J lost 4 bases, with 15 bases between them. Germline V gives CDR1 ENHRY, CDR2 SYGVKD. Sample-barcoded 5' priming and a J-beta primer mix drove a second PCR of about 6 to 12 cycles. Each CDR3 protein gets one entry after TCRdb re-called the 5' RACE reads with MiXCR. Among fewer than 950,000 distinct CDR3 sequences listed, about 48% were seen once. This sample was taken from a study of blood T cells in healthy people across ages. The sequenced sample was blood. The V call is TRBV10-3, the J call TRBJ1-4; perhaps TRBD1 as D (6 bases). This TCR derives from a man aged 80 or over in good health. The DNA for the CDR3 is TGTGCCATCAGTGACCTGCAGGGGTCGGGTAATGAAAAACTGTTTTTT. Translation gives CAISDLQGSGNEKLFF.